Following are 23 T cell receptor beta chains from one sample sequenced in a study of T-cell reconstitution after alpha-beta-depleted transplantation in children. Researchers prepared the TCRbeta library using unique molecular identifiers, the study reports. From the PCR reads, TCRdb called clonotypes with MiXCR, one entry per CDR3 protein. The repertoire consists of about 540,000 distinct CDR3 sequences, with around 17% occurring once and the leading ten covering 2.5% to 4%. This specimen consisted of PBMCs from the stem cell graft donor, obtained from the stem cell graft. These receptors all come from a human donor who donated a stem cell graft to a child with acute lymphoblastic leukemia.

This clonotype was seen only a few times. The rearrangement uses TRBV18 and TRBJ1-1; D perhaps matches TRBD1 (6 bases). V was shortened by 3 bases and J by 1 base, with 12 bases between the two germline ends. This CDR3 has 15 residues. Germline V gene sequence: CDR1 KGHSH, CDR2 LQKENI. The CDR3: CASSPRDTTNTEAFF. CDR3 in DNA: TGTGCCAGCTCACCTCGGGACACCACGAACACTGAAGCTTTCTTT.

This clonotype was detected only a few times. This CDR3 reads CSVVRTTQETQYF. The CDR3 coding sequence is TGCAGCGTTGTCAGGACGACCCAAGAGACCCAGTACTTC. This chain connects TRBV29-1 to TRBJ2-5; D unresolved. The germline V and J ends were trimmed by 4 bases and 1 base, with 10 bases remaining between them. The CDR3 covers 13 residues. Germline V gives CDR1 SQVTM, CDR2 ANQGSEA.

The chain has TRBV7-3 and TRBJ1-1; D unclear. The CDR3 spans 13 residues. The V gene's germline CDR1 is SGHTA and CDR2 FQGTGA. V was cut by 1 base and J by 1 base, with 4 bases left in between. The DNA of the CDR3 is TGTGCCAGCAGCTTAATTACGAACACTGAAGCTTTCTTT. Amino acid sequence: CASSLITNTEAFF.

This sequence joins TRBV20-1 and TRBJ2-6, with D perhaps TRBD1 (5 bases). The germline V gene encodes CDR1 DFQATT and CDR2 SNEGSKA (reference sequence). Trimming took off 0 bases at V and 4 bases at J, with 10 bases between the two ends. There are 15 residues in the CDR3. In DNA, the CDR3 is TGCAGTGCTAGAGATCAAGGGGCCGGGGCCAACGTCCTGACTTTC. Translated, it gives CSARDQGAGANVLTF.

The chain employs TRBV2 and TRBJ1-3; TRBD1 aligns across 9 bases. After removal of 6 bases from V and 2 bases from J, the junction contained 2 bases not matched to a gene. The CDR3 is 14 amino acids. The germline CDR1 and CDR2 sequences are SNHLY and FYNNEI. CDR3 in DNA: TGTGCCAGCAGGGACAGGGGTGCTGGAAACACCATATATTTT. It specifies CASRDRGAGNTIYF.

This clonotype was recorded a few times. The chain has TRBV5-1 and TRBJ2-7, with TRBD1 matching over 10 bases. The V and J ends lost 1 base and 6 bases, in that order; junction bases with no gene match: 4. The germline CDR1 and CDR2 sequences are SGHRS and YFSETQ. The CDR3 sequence is 14 residues long. The CDR3 spells CASSLWGTGVEQYF. The DNA of the CDR3 is TGCGCCAGCAGCTTGTGGGGGACAGGGGTCGAGCAGTACTTC.

The V gene is TRBV12-3 or TRBV12-4, the J gene TRBJ1-5; 7 bases match TRBD1. Trimming at V came to 7 bases and at J to 0 bases, leaving 9 bases not matched to a gene. The CDR3 runs 16 residues. CDR3 coding DNA: TGTGCCAGCAAACCAAACAGGGGAAGTAGCAATCAGCCCCAGCATTTT. Translating it yields CASKPNRGSSNQPQHF.

The CDR3 spells CSAPGDTPNQPQHF. CDR3 in DNA: TGCAGTGCCCCCGGTGATACACCCAATCAGCCCCAGCATTTT. V and J are TRBV20-1 and TRBJ1-5; D not resolved. The CDR3 extends over 14 amino acids. V gave up 6 bases and J gave up 3 bases, with 15 bases separating them. CDR1 DFQATT and CDR2 SNEGSKA come from the germline V gene (reference sequence).

This clonotype occurred a few times. This chain links TRBV12-3 or TRBV12-4 with TRBJ1-1; a possible D gene is TRBD1 (5 bases). The CDR3 sequence is 15 residues long. Between the trimmed V and J ends, which lost 2 bases and 1 base, there was a span of 11 bases. CDR3 protein: CASSLPGVGNTEAFF. The CDR3 DNA is TGTGCCAGCAGTTTACCGGGGGTCGGGAACACTGAAGCTTTCTTT.

The chain uses TRBV7-9 and TRBJ2-3; 7 bases agree with TRBD1. CDR1 and CDR2 (germline): SEHNR, FQNEAQ (reference sequence). V lost 3 bases, J lost 2 bases, and 11 bases stayed unmatched. The CDR3 is made up of 17 amino acids. The CDR3 bases are TGTGCCAGCAGCTTCTATCCCGACAGGGCCCACACAGATACGCAGTATTTT. This codes for CASSFYPDRAHTDTQYF.

This sequence joins TRBV25-1 and TRBJ2-1; D perhaps matches TRBD1 (6 bases). V was trimmed by 3 bases and J by 10 bases, leaving 10 bases between them. This CDR3 spans 12 amino acids. Germline loops: CDR1 MGHDK, CDR2 SYGVNS. CDR3 region: CASSDWDMEQFF. The DNA of the CDR3 is TGTGCCAGCAGTGATTGGGACATGGAGCAGTTCTTC.

Here the CDR3 reads CASSLAGTPLEQYF. The CDR3 bases are TGCGCCAGCAGCTTGGCTGGGACTCCTCTCGAGCAGTACTTC. The chain joins TRBV5-1 to TRBJ2-7; a possible D gene is TRBD2 (6 bases). This CDR3 has 14 amino acids. CDR1 and CDR2 (germline): SGHRS, YFSETQ. V was trimmed by 0 bases and J by 6 bases, leaving 13 bases between them.

The chain uses TRBV18 and TRBJ1-5, with D possibly TRBD1 on 5 matching bases. The germline V gene has CDR1 KGHSH and CDR2 LQKENI. Trimming left V 1 base short and J 0 bases short, with 19 bases between. The CDR3 is made up of 19 amino acids. The CDR3 DNA reads as TGTGCCAGCTCACCACTCCCAGGCCGACAGCTCAATAGCAATCAGCCCCAGCATTTT. This gives the protein CASSPLPGRQLNSNQPQHF.

The table lists this clonotype with a few counts. This chain uses TRBV12-3 or TRBV12-4 with TRBJ2-1; tentative D call: TRBD2 (5 bases). This CDR3 comprises 15 residues. Trimming took off 9 bases at V and 1 base at J, with 16 bases between the two ends. The CDR3 here is CASVDGRASYNEQFF. The CDR3 region has the DNA TGTGCCAGTGTGGACGGGCGGGCGTCCTACAATGAGCAGTTCTTC.

This chain uses TRBV5-1 with TRBJ1-4, with D unclear. V lost 0 bases and J 0 bases, leaving 9 bases between the germline ends. CDR1 SGHRS and CDR2 YFSETQ come from the germline V gene. The length of the CDR3 is 16 residues. CDR3 in DNA: TGCGCCAGCAGCTTGGGGCCACAGTCAACTAATGAAAAACTGTTTTTT. This gives the protein CASSLGPQSTNEKLFF.

The chain uses TRBV19 and TRBJ2-5; D could derive from TRBD1 or TRBD2 (6 bases each). This CDR3 has 15 residues. Trimming left V 6 bases short and J 1 base short, with 15 bases between. CDR1 is LNHDA, CDR2 SQIVND, per germline (reference sequence). The DNA of the CDR3 is TGTGCCAGTAGCCTCGTTGGGGGGCTCCAAGAGACCCAGTACTTC. Encoded protein: CASSLVGGLQETQYF.

This rearrangement joins TRBV15 to TRBJ2-1; TRBD2 is a possible D gene (5 bases). The V and J ends lost 0 bases and 8 bases respectively, with 14 bases between them. Germline loops: CDR1 LNHNV, CDR2 YYDKDF (reference sequence). The CDR3 loop spans 15 amino acids. Here the CDR3 DNA reads TGTGCCACCAGCAGAGATCCGCGAGGGTCGGATGAGCAGTTCTTC. It yields the protein CATSRDPRGSDEQFF.

The chain employs TRBV4-2 and TRBJ1-5, with a possible D match to TRBD1 (5 bases). Germline CDR1 and CDR2: LGHNA and YNFKEQ. The V and J ends lost 3 bases and 6 bases respectively, with 12 bases between them. The CDR3 is made up of 14 amino acids. For the CDR3, the DNA is TGTGCCAGCAGCCAGGGGGAAGGGGTTCAGCCCCAGCATTTT. It translates to CASSQGEGVQPQHF.

The rearrangement links TRBV1 to TRBJ2-7; no DNA check was done on the table's D call, TRBD2. TRBV1 is a recognized pseudogene. CDR3 length equals 15 residues. Here the CDR3 DNA reads TGCACCAGCAGCCGGGGACTAGCCGATACCTACGAGCAGTACTTC. The encoded protein is CTSSRGLADTYEQYF.

This clonotype occurred a few times. V gene TRBV4-1 combines with J gene TRBJ2-7, with 11 bases identical to TRBD2. This CDR3 has 16 residues. V shed 1 base and J 9 bases; nucleotides not matched to a gene: 11. Germline V lookup: CDR1 MGHRA, CDR2 YSYEKL. CDR3 sequence reads: CASSQVELAGDTGQYF. CDR3 DNA sequence: TGCGCCAGCAGCCAAGTCGAACTAGCGGGAGACACTGGGCAGTACTTC.

This chain joins TRBV6-1 and TRBJ1-1; TRBD1 agrees at 7 bases. The CDR3 consists of 14 residues. Trimming removed 6 bases from V and 1 base from J; junction bases left unmatched: 5. CDR1 and CDR2 from the germline V gene are MNHNS and SASEGT. The CDR3 nucleotides read TGTGCCAGCAGCAGGGAGGGGGCGAACACTGAAGCTTTCTTT. This sequence encodes CASSREGANTEAFF.

This clonotype was observed a few times. The genes are TRBV27 and TRBJ1-1; D may be TRBD1 (6 bases). The CDR3 is made up of 16 amino acids. V was clipped by 2 bases and J by 2 bases, with 15 bases between them. CDR1 MNHEY and CDR2 SMNVEV come from the germline V gene (reference sequence). CDR3 in amino acids: CASSLDPGHINTEAFF. The CDR3 DNA reads as TGTGCCAGCAGTTTAGACCCGGGACACATAAACACTGAAGCTTTCTTT.

Of note for this clonotype: Its ends do not fully match the called genes, so a read error is possible. The chain has TRBV10-3 and TRBJ1-5, with 9 nucleotides matching TRBD1. This CDR3 contains 17 residues. The germline V gene encodes CDR1 ENHRY and CDR2 SYGVKD. The CDR3 protein is CAISDSDRGLSNQRQHF. CDR3 sequence (DNA): TGTGCCATCAGTGATTCGGACAGGGGACTAAGCAATCAGCGCCAGCATTTT.